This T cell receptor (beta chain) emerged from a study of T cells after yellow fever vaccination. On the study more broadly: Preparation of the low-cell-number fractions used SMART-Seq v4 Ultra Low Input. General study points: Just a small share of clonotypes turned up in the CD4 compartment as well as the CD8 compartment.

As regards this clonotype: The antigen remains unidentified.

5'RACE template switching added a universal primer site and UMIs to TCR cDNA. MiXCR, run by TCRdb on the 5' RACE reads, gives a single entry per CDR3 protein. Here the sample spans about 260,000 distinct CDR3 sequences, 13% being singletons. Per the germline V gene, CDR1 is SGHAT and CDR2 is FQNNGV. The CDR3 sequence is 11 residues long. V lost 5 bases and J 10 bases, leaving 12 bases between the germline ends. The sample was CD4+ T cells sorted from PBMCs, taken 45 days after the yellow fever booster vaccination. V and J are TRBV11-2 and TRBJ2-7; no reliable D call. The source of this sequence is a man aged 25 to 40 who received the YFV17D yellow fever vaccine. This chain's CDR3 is CASSPQALQYF. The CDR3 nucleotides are TGTGCCAGCAGCCCTCAAGCGTTACAGTACTTC.